These 3 T cell receptor beta chains came from one sample sequenced in a study of CD8+ T cells in alopecia areata. Investigators isolated RNA and reverse transcribed it into cDNA to act as the sequencing template. Assay: immunoSEQ multiplex PCR; the TCRdb copy retains only in-frame clones and omits some. The sample lists hundreds of thousands of clones; under 70% were seen once. Sequenced material: CD4+ T cells sorted from blood, taken at week 0. These receptors came from a human donor with alopecia areata.

The genes are TRBV19 and TRBJ1-5; possible D gene TRBD1, 5 bases. The CDR3 covers 13 residues. Per the germline V gene, CDR1 is LNHDA and CDR2 is SQIVND (reference sequence). Trimming pared 8 bases from V and 0 bases from J, leaving 8 bases between. CDR3 nucleotide sequence: TGTGCCAGTGGGGACCGTAGCAATCAGCCCCAGCATTTT. Translated, it gives CASGDRSNQPQHF.

In this sample, this clone turned up once. DNA for the CDR3: TGTGCCAGCAGTGTCGGGGTGCAGCCCCAGCATTTT. Translation gives CASSVGVQPQHF. J is TRBJ1-5 and V is TRBV25-1; no clear D gene. CDR1 MGHDK and CDR2 SYGVNS come from the germline V gene. The V end lost 4 bases, the J end lost 7 bases, and 8 bases lay between the germline ends. There are 12 residues in the CDR3.

The rearrangement uses TRBV6-1 and TRBJ2-1; D uncertain. Germline V CDR1 and CDR2: MNHNS, SASEGT. Trimming stripped 7 bases from V and 2 bases from J, with 9 bases between. This CDR3 region has 13 residues. CDR3 amino acids: CASTEDTYNEQFF. The DNA for the CDR3 is TGTGCCAGCACCGAGGATACCTACAATGAGCAGTTCTTC.